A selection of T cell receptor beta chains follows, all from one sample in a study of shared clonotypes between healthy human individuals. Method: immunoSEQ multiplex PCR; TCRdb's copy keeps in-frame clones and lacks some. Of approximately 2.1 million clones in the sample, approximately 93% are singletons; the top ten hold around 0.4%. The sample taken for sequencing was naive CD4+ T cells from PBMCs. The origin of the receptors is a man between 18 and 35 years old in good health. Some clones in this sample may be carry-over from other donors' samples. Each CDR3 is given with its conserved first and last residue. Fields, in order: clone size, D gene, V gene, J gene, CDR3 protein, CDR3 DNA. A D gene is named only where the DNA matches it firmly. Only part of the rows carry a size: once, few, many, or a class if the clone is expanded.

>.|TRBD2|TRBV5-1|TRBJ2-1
CASSLPAGVNEQFF
TGCGCCAGCAGCCTTCCCGCGGGAGTGAATGAGCAGTTCTTC
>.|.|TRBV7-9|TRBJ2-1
CASSLVVQEAEQFF
TGTGCCAGCAGCTTAGTAGTACAGGAGGCTGAGCAGTTCTTC
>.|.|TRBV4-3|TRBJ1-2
CASSPDSSYGYTF
TGCGCCAGCAGCCCTGACAGCAGCTATGGCTACACCTTC
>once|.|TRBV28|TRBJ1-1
CASSMGGVNTEAFF
TGTGCCAGCAGTATGGGAGGGGTTAACACTGAAGCTTTCTTT
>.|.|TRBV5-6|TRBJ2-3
CASSRTTGIKGDTQYF
TGTGCCAGCAGCCGAACGACAGGAATCAAGGGAGATACGCAGTATTTT
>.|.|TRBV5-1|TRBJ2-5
CASSFQGGQETQYF
TGCGCCAGCAGCTTCCAGGGGGGTCAAGAGACCCAGTACTTC
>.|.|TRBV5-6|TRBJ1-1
CASSSSTEGNTEAFF
TGTGCCAGCAGCTCCTCGACAGAGGGGAACACTGAAGCTTTCTTT
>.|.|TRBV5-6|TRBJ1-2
CASSLVAGARPGYTF
TGTGCCAGCAGCTTGGTGGCAGGGGCTCGGCCTGGCTACACCTTC
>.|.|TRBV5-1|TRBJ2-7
CASSLVAQPKTYEQYF
TGCGCCAGCAGCTTGGTGGCACAGCCGAAGACCTACGAGCAGTACTTC
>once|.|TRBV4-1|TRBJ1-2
CASSQDVGAGYGYTF
TGCGCCAGCAGCCAAGATGTGGGCGCCGGCTATGGCTACACCTTC
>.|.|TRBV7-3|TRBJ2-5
CASSRARGETQYF
TGTGCCAGCAGCCGCGCAAGGGGGGAGACCCAGTACTTC
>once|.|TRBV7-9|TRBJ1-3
CASSGSSRVSGNTIYF
TGTGCCAGCAGCGGCAGTTCAAGGGTCTCTGGAAACACCATATATTTT
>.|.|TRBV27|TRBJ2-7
CASRSTGSYEQYF
TGTGCCAGCAGATCGACAGGCTCCTACGAGCAGTACTTC
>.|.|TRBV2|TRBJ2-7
CASSDRWGDYEQYF
TGTGCCAGCAGTGACAGGTGGGGGGACTACGAGCAGTACTTC
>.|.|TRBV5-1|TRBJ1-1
CASSSAGPTGEAFF
TGCGCCAGCAGCTCCGCAGGCCCGACGGGGGAAGCTTTCTTT
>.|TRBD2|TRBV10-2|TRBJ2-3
CASSRAGRGTDTQYF
TGCGCCAGCAGTAGAGCGGGAAGGGGCACAGATACGCAGTATTTT
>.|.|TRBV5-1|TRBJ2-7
CASSLERSYEQYF
TGCGCCAGCAGCTTGGAACGCTCCTACGAGCAGTACTTC
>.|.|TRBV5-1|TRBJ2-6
CASSLAGDKRSGANVLTF
TGCGCCAGCAGCTTGGCAGGGGATAAGCGCTCTGGGGCCAACGTCCTGACTTTC
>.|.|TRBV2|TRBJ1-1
CASSKTGAGDTEAFF
TGTGCCAGCAGTAAGACTGGGGCGGGGGACACTGAAGCTTTCTTT
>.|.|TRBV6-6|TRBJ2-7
CASSYSPTSSYEQYF
TGTGCCAGCAGTTACTCCCCGACATCCTCCTACGAGCAGTACTTC
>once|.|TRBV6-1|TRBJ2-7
CASSEIRKWAGGDEQYF
TGTGCCAGCAGTGAAATCAGGAAATGGGCAGGGGGGGACGAGCAGTACTTC
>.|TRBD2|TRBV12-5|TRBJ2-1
CASGTGLAGNNEQFF
TGTGCTAGTGGGACGGGACTAGCGGGAAACAATGAGCAGTTCTTC
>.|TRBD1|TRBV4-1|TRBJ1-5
CASSHATSGQNTNQPQHF
TGCGCCAGCAGTCATGCTACCTCGGGACAGAACACCAATCAGCCCCAGCATTTT
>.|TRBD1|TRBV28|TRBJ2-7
CASSGPGQGSYEQYF
TGTGCCAGCAGCGGGCCGGGACAGGGGTCCTACGAGCAGTACTTC
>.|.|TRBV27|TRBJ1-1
CASSLNLMNTEAFF
TGTGCCAGCAGTTTGAATCTCATGAACACTGAAGCTTTCTTT
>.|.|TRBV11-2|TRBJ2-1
CASSLVRSSYNEQFF
TGTGCCAGCAGCTTAGTTCGGTCCTCCTACAATGAGCAGTTCTTC
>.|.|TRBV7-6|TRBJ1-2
CASRPLTGNLGYTF
TGTGCCAGCAGACCGCTCACAGGGAACTTGGGCTACACCTTC
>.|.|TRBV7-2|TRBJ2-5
CASSPLRETQYF
TGTGCCAGCAGCCCCCTCCGGGAGACCCAGTACTTC
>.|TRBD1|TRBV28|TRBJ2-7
CASSGGDRGEQYF
TGTGCCAGCAGTGGGGGAGACAGGGGCGAGCAGTACTTC